These 26 T cell receptor beta chains were all obtained from the same sample, sequenced in a study of identical twins (dated by TCRdb to 2016 to 2018). The method behind the library was 5' RACE. Sequencing instrument: Illumina HiSeq 2000. TCRdb ran its own pipeline on the public reads, namely fastp trimming at Q25 and MiXCR clone calling, and kept in-frame beta chains. For every CDR3 protein sequence, its rows merge into one entry that carries the most common genes and DNA. The sample profile shows 100,000 to 110,000 distinct CDR3 sequences; under 6.5% of them were found once. 9.5% to 15% of the sample belongs to the ten largest clones. Sequencing was performed on memory T cells sorted from blood. The cell subset or site label for this specimen denotes: CD45RO+ enriched T cells. The receptors derive from a woman between 50 and 59 years old in good health.

This clonotype was seen at least ten times. The J gene is TRBJ1-6, the V gene TRBV4-1, with D maybe TRBD1 (6 bases). The CDR3 runs 12 residues. Germline-derived CDR1 and CDR2 are MGHRA and YSYEKL. Trimming left V 4 bases short and J 16 bases short, with 14 bases between. DNA of the CDR3: TGCGCCAGCAGCCGGCAGGTGGGGGCTCTCCACTTT. Its protein is CASSRQVGALHF.

This clonotype was seen ten or more times. The CDR3 loop is CSARPNAYEQYF. CDR3 sequence (DNA): TGCAGTGCTAGGCCAAACGCCTACGAGCAGTACTTC. The V and J genes are TRBV20-1 and TRBJ2-7, with D hard to call. CDR1 DFQATT and CDR2 SNEGSKA come from the germline V gene (reference sequence). The ends were cut back, 3 bases at V and 2 bases at J, with 8 bases in the middle. There are 12 residues in the CDR3.

This clonotype came up many times. V usage is TRBV7-3 and J usage is TRBJ2-1; D is possibly TRBD1 or TRBD2 (5 bases each). Germline CDR1 SGHTA, CDR2 FQGTGA. V shed 5 bases and J shed 4 bases, with 21 bases lying between them. The CDR3 has 17 residues. The CDR3 here is CASSPGRGRWGYNEQFF. The CDR3 DNA reads as TGTGCCAGCAGCCCCGGAAGGGGACGGTGGGGGTACAATGAGCAGTTCTTC.

This clonotype has ten or more counts. The chain links TRBV13 to TRBJ1-3; 7 nucleotides align to TRBD1. Germline V gene data show CDR1 as PRHDT and CDR2 as FYEKMQ (reference sequence). The CDR3 contains 15 residues. J was trimmed by 4 bases and V by 4 bases; bases with no gene match: 7. The CDR3 DNA follows: TGTGCCAGCAGCTCTTCGACAGGGCGAGGAAACACCATATATTTT. It codes for CASSSSTGRGNTIYF.

This clonotype has ten or more counts. The chain recombines TRBV3-1 with TRBJ2-1; D remains ambiguous. The V gene lost 5 bases and the J gene lost 7 bases, with 15 bases spanning the gap. This CDR3 spans 14 amino acids. Germline V lookup: CDR1 LGHDT, CDR2 YNNKEL (reference sequence). This CDR3 is CASSTRRLVNEQFF. For the CDR3, the DNA is TGTGCCAGCAGCACTCGCCGACTTGTGAATGAGCAGTTCTTC.

J is TRBJ2-1 and V is TRBV20-1; 12 nucleotides match TRBD2. The CDR3 is 14 residues long. Trimming took 7 bases from V and 4 from J; bases not matched to a gene: 5. The germline CDR1 and CDR2 sequences are DFQATT and SNEGSKA (reference sequence). The CDR3, as DNA: TGCAGTGTATTGCTAGCGGGAGGGTACAATGAGCAGTTCTTC. Amino acid sequence: CSVLLAGGYNEQFF.

In this sample, this clonotype turned up many times. The CDR3 DNA is TGTGCCAGCACCTCAAGCTCCTACGAGCAGTACTTC. Protein product: CASTSSSYEQYF. V and J are TRBV6-5 and TRBJ2-7; D is ambiguous. V was clipped by 7 bases and J by 0 bases, with 7 bases between them. CDR3 length equals 12 residues. Germline V CDR1 and CDR2: MNHEY, SVGAGI.

The sample holds a few counts of this clonotype. The chain combines TRBV18 with TRBJ2-1; weak D call: TRBD1 (5 bases). Germline V gives CDR1 KGHSH, CDR2 LQKENI. Trimming took 6 bases from V and 9 from J, leaving 21 bases between them. The length of the CDR3 is 15 residues. The DNA for the CDR3 is TGTGCCAGCTCGTCCGTCTTGGCTGGACAAGGTGAGCAGTTCTTC. Its translation: CASSSVLAGQGEQFF.

This clonotype was observed many times. The chain joins TRBV6-5 to TRBJ2-5, with D possibly TRBD2 on 5 matching bases. V lost 5 bases and J lost 5, with 12 bases in between. This CDR3 contains 13 residues. The germline V gene encodes CDR1 MNHEY and CDR2 SVGAGI. CDR3 DNA sequence: TGTGCCAGCAGTCTAACGACGGGGGAGACCCAGTACTTC. Its translation is CASSLTTGETQYF.

This clonotype was seen a few times. Germline and junction disagree at one end, which may indicate a read error. The V gene is TRBV2, the J gene TRBJ2-2; possible D gene TRBD2, 5 bases. CDR3 length: 14 residues. CDR1 SNHLY and CDR2 FYNNEI come from the germline V gene. This chain's CDR3 is CASREGLLTGELFF. Written as DNA, the CDR3 is TGTGCCAGCAGGGAAGGACTCCTTACCGGGGAGCTGTTTTTT.

The V and J genes are TRBV15 and TRBJ2-4; D is possibly TRBD1 (6 bases). The germline V and J ends were trimmed by 1 base and 0 bases, with 10 bases remaining between them. Germline V CDR1 and CDR2: LNHNV, YYDKDF (reference sequence). The CDR3 is 16 residues long. CDR3 loop: CATSRGQGLAKNIQYF. The CDR3 nucleotides read TGTGCCACCAGCAGAGGGCAGGGGTTAGCCAAAAACATTCAGTACTTC.

This clonotype showed up many times. The chain has TRBV5-1 and TRBJ2-1; no clear D. CDR3 length equals 14 residues. Germline CDR1 and CDR2: SGHRS and YFSETQ. V lost 4 bases to trimming and J lost 3 bases, with 11 bases between them. The CDR3 sequence: CASSPPPNYNEQFF. In DNA form, the CDR3 reads TGCGCCAGCAGCCCCCCCCCAAACTACAATGAGCAGTTCTTC.

This rearrangement joins TRBV6-6 to TRBJ2-7; 10 nucleotides align to TRBD1. The CDR3 spans 17 residues. CDR1 and CDR2 from the germline V gene are MNHNY and SVGAGI (reference sequence). Trimming at V came to 0 bases and at J to 2 bases, leaving 7 bases not matched to a gene. The CDR3 nucleotides are TGTGCCAGCAGTTACTCGAGGACAGGGGGAGCAACCTACGAGCAGTACGTC. Translating gives CASSYSRTGGATYEQYV.

This clonotype has ten or more counts. The chain is built from TRBV10-3 and TRBJ2-7; the match to TRBD1 covers 7 bases. The length of the CDR3 is 13 residues. Germline CDR1 reads ENHRY; CDR2 reads SYGVKD. V shed 4 bases and J 2 bases; nucleotides not matched to a gene: 2. For the CDR3, the DNA is TGTGCCATCAGTGGGGACAGTACCTACGAGCAGTACGTC. Encoded protein: CAISGDSTYEQYV.

This clonotype was picked up many times. In DNA form, the CDR3 reads TGCAGCGTTGACACAGGGGGTGGAAACACCATATATTTT. It codes for CSVDTGGGNTIYF. This chain links TRBV29-1 with TRBJ1-3, with TRBD1 matching over 8 bases. The V segment lost 3 bases and the J segment 3 bases; nucleotides outside the gene matches: 1. In germline, CDR1 is SQVTM, CDR2 ANQGSEA. The CDR3 has 13 amino acids.

This clonotype was detected ten times or more. V is TRBV12-3 or TRBV12-4 and J is TRBJ2-7, with D uncertain. Trimming pared 6 bases from V and 3 bases from J, leaving 9 bases between. This CDR3 spans 12 amino acids. The CDR3 sequence is CASSTSSYEQYV. CDR3 DNA: TGTGCCAGCAGCACCTCAAGCTACGAGCAGTACGTC.

This clonotype was seen at least ten times. This rearrangement joins TRBV27 to TRBJ2-7; D remains unclear. V was clipped by 3 bases and J by 5 bases, with 14 bases between them. Germline V gene lookup returns CDR1 MNHEY and CDR2 SMNVEV (reference sequence). This CDR3 has 14 residues. The CDR3: CASSFVVGSDEQYF. The CDR3 region has the DNA TGTGCCAGCAGTTTTGTGGTCGGTTCCGACGAGCAGTACTTC.

The chain couples TRBV6-2 or TRBV6-3 to TRBJ2-4; 9 bases are shared with TRBD1. With 4 bases clipped from V and 8 bases from J, the junction kept 6 bases outside the gene matches. CDR3 length: 14 residues. Germline V gene lookup returns CDR1 MNHEY and CDR2 SVGEGT. The CDR3 nucleotides read TGTGCCAGCAGTTTAACAGGGGGCTGGGACATTCAGTACTTC. It codes for CASSLTGGWDIQYF.

In this sample, this clonotype turned up many times. The chain carries TRBV5-1 and TRBJ2-7; 7 positions match TRBD1. The V and J ends lost 4 bases and 4 bases, in that order; junction bases with no gene match: 5. This CDR3 is built from 13 residues. In germline, CDR1 is SGHRS, CDR2 YFSETQ. In nucleotides, the CDR3 is TGCGCCAGCAGCCGGGCGACAGGGTACGAGCAGTACTTC. Translated: CASSRATGYEQYF. Full variable domain (outside the CDR3, taken from reference TRBV5-1 and TRBJ2-7): KAGVTQTPRYLIKTRGQQVTLSCSPISGHRSVSWYQQTPGQGLQFLFEYFSETQRNKGNFPGRFSGRQFSNSRSEMNVSTLELGDSALYLCASSRATGYEQYFGPGTRLTVT.

This clonotype was seen ten or more times. The gene calls are TRBV14 and TRBJ2-2, with D tentatively TRBD1 (5 bases). Germline V lookup: CDR1 SGHDN, CDR2 FVKESK. CDR3 size: 14 residues. Trimming pared 4 bases from V and 2 bases from J, leaving 8 bases between. CDR3 sequence (DNA): TGTGCCAGCAGCCGCGGACATAACACCGGGGAGCTGTTTTTT. Its translation is CASSRGHNTGELFF.

This clonotype has ten or more counts. The chain has TRBV3-1 and TRBJ2-1; D is undetermined. Germline CDR1 and CDR2: LGHDT and YNNKEL (reference sequence). The V and J ends lost 6 bases and 4 bases respectively, with 16 bases between them. The CDR3 is made up of 15 amino acids. For the CDR3, the DNA is TGTGCCAGCAGACCACTTGGCGGCCTATACAATGAGCAGTTCTTC. It specifies CASRPLGGLYNEQFF.

There are many counts of this clonotype. The chain is built from TRBV11-2 and TRBJ1-2, with D possibly TRBD1 on 5 matching bases. CDR3 length: 14 amino acids. V lost 5 bases and J lost 3, with 13 bases in between. Germline V gene lookup returns CDR1 SGHAT and CDR2 FQNNGV. The DNA for the CDR3 is TGTGCCAGCAGCAATCTCGCAGGGTACTATGGCTACACCTTC. This translates into CASSNLAGYYGYTF.

This clonotype was seen many times. The chain couples TRBV7-2 to TRBJ2-3, with TRBD1 as a possible D gene (5 bases). V was cut by 6 bases and J by 4 bases, with 14 bases left in between. The V gene's germline CDR1 is SGHTA and CDR2 FQGNSA. This CDR3 is built from 14 residues. CDR3 DNA: TGTGCCAGCAGGCTAGGGGTAGCTTCAGATACGCAGTATTTT. The encoded protein is CASRLGVASDTQYF.

This clonotype was recorded a few times. The J gene is TRBJ2-5, the V gene TRBV18; D gene uncertain. Germline values: CDR1 KGHSH, CDR2 LQKENI. Trimming left V 6 bases short and J 2 bases short, with 7 bases between. The CDR3 extends over 12 amino acids. The DNA for the CDR3 is TGTGCCAGCTCGGGCAGACAAGAGACCCAGTACTTC. Protein sequence: CASSGRQETQYF.

This clonotype was counted ten times or more. V usage is TRBV25-1 and J usage is TRBJ2-3; D call uncertain. This CDR3 spans 13 amino acids. Per the germline V gene, CDR1 is MGHDK and CDR2 is SYGVNS. V was shortened by 1 base and J by 3 bases, with 5 bases between the two germline ends. CDR3 residues: CASSEFGTDTQYF. CDR3 DNA sequence: TGTGCCAGCAGTGAATTCGGAACAGATACGCAGTATTTT.

This clonotype was picked up many times. The gene calls are TRBV14 and TRBJ2-1, with D perhaps TRBD2 (6 bases). Trimming shortened V by 3 bases and J by 9 bases, and 12 bases separated the two germline ends. The CDR3 runs to 13 residues. Germline V gives CDR1 SGHDN, CDR2 FVKESK. This CDR3 reads CASSHGTAGEQFF. DNA of the CDR3: TGTGCCAGCAGCCACGGGACTGCCGGTGAGCAGTTCTTC.